Following are 4 T cell receptor beta chains from one sample sequenced in a study of spatial heterogeneity in lung cancer. MiXCR, applied by TCRdb to the 5' RACE reads, yields one record per CDR3 protein. The top ten hold roughly 5.2% of the sample, which has about 23,000 distinct CDR3 sequences, 4% to 6% seen once. Sample time point: sample taken at primary tumor resection. No cells were sorted before sequencing. The whole RNA sequenced was extracted from tumor, nontumor lung or frozen PBMC. The material was PBMCs, obtained at surgery. The receptors shown here come from a male donor with early-stage non-small cell lung cancer.

At least ten counts were recorded for this clonotype. This chain uses TRBV28 with TRBJ2-3; D is possibly TRBD1 (6 bases). The CDR3 runs to 11 residues. The V gene lost 6 bases and the J gene lost 6 bases, with 7 bases spanning the gap. Germline CDR1 reads MDHEN; CDR2 reads SYDVKM. The CDR3, as DNA: TGTGCCAGCAGGCAGGGGGATACGCAGTATTTT. This translates into CASRQGDTQYF. Supplemented by reference TRBV28 and TRBJ2-3, the full variable domain reads DVKVTQSSRYLVKRTGEKVFLECVQDMDHENMFWYRQDPGLGLRLIYFSYDVKMKEKGDIPEGYSVSREKKERFSLILESASTNQTSMYLCASRQGDTQYFGPGTRLTVL.

This clonotype appeared a few times. The chain uses TRBV9 and TRBJ2-7; D might be TRBD1 (5 bases). The germline V gene encodes CDR1 SGDLS and CDR2 YYNGEE. The V end was cut by 0 bases, the J end by 1 base, with 11 bases between. The CDR3 consists of 15 residues. CDR3 sequence (DNA): TGTGCCAGCAGCGTAGGTTGGACACATTCCTACGAGCAGTACTTC. This gives the protein CASSVGWTHSYEQYF.

This clonotype was recorded many times. This chain joins TRBV7-2 and TRBJ2-6; D perhaps matches TRBD2 (6 bases). The V and J ends lost 8 bases and 9 bases respectively, with 8 bases between them. The CDR3 is made up of 11 amino acids. In germline, CDR1 is SGHTA, CDR2 FQGNSA. The CDR3 DNA reads TGTGCCAGCGCGGGACTCAACGTCCTGACTTTC. This sequence encodes CASAGLNVLTF.

By sample share, this clonotype is medium-sized. The gene calls are TRBV2 and TRBJ1-5, with D unclear. The germline V gene has CDR1 SNHLY and CDR2 FYNNEI. This CDR3 contains 13 residues. Trimming took off 6 bases at V and 5 bases at J, with 11 bases between the two ends. CDR3 nucleotides: TGTGCCAGCAGATCAAGGGAAGATCAGCCCCAGCATTTT. It specifies CASRSREDQPQHF.